Listed here are 8 T cell receptor beta chains from one sample, sequenced in a study of graft-versus-host responses after intestinal transplantation. Sequencing used immunoSEQ multiplex PCR; TCRdb keeps in-frame clones, though not all of them. The sample carries about 4,900 clones, more than 20% recorded once. Responders labeled with CFSE (approximately 200,000) were plated with approximately 200,000 irradiated, violet-dye-labeled stimulators. This sample comprised alloreactive CD8+ T cells from a mixed lymphocyte reaction culture, obtained before intestinal transplant. Subset: CFSE-low proliferating T cells sorted from approximately six-day pre-transplant mixed lymphocyte reaction (GvH or HvG direction). The receptors shown here come from a human patient who received an intestinal transplant.

The V and J genes are TRBV19 and TRBJ2-3; 12 bases are a match to TRBD2. The V and J ends lost 10 bases and 4 bases, in that order; junction bases with no gene match: 24. CDR3 length equals 20 residues. Germline V CDR1 and CDR2: LNHDA, SQIVND (reference sequence). CDR3 bases: TGTGCCACCCGAAAAACAGGGAGGGCTAGCGGGAGGGCCTGGGCAGATACGCAGTATTTT. This translates into CATRKTGRASGRAWADTQYF. Together with reference TRBV19 and TRBJ2-3, the CDR3 gives the full variable domain: DGGITQSPKYLFRKEGQNVTLSCEQNLNHDAMYWYRQDPGQGLRLIYYSQIVNDFQKGDIAEGYSVSREKKESFPLTVTSAQKNPTAFYLCATRKTGRASGRAWADTQYFGPGTRLTVL.

This clone was detected only a few times. The chain uses TRBV30 and TRBJ2-3; TRBD1 aligns across 10 bases. CDR3 size: 14 residues. J gave up 4 bases and V 3 bases, and 4 bases lay outside the gene matches. The germline CDR1 and CDR2 sequences are GTSNPN and SVGIG (reference sequence). CDR3 in DNA: TGTGCCTGGAGCACCGGGACAGGGGCAGATACGCAGTATTTT. This gives the protein CAWSTGTGADTQYF.

J is TRBJ2-7 and V is TRBV19, with a possible D match to TRBD2 (6 bases). CDR1 is LNHDA, CDR2 SQIVND, per germline (reference sequence). The CDR3 is 15 amino acids. The germline V and J ends were trimmed by 6 bases and 2 bases, with 17 bases remaining between them. This CDR3 is CASSGFTGLAYEQYF. The CDR3 DNA is TGTGCCAGTAGCGGATTCACGGGACTGGCCTACGAGCAGTACTTC. The entire variable domain, with the rest obtained from reference TRBV19 and TRBJ2-7, is as follows: DGGITQSPKYLFRKEGQNVTLSCEQNLNHDAMYWYRQDPGQGLRLIYYSQIVNDFQKGDIAEGYSVSREKKESFPLTVTSAQKNPTAFYLCASSGFTGLAYEQYFGPGTRLTVT.

The chain carries TRBV29-1 and TRBJ2-7; the D gene could be TRBD1 or TRBD2 (5 bases each). Between the trimmed V and J ends, which lost 3 bases and 2 bases, there was a span of 8 bases. CDR1 is SQVTM and CDR2 is ANQGSEA in the germline V gene. The length of the CDR3 is 12 residues. CDR3 region: CSVDKGPYEQYF. The CDR3 DNA follows: TGCAGCGTTGATAAGGGACCCTACGAGCAGTACTTC.

This clone appeared a few times. The chain recombines TRBV5-4 with TRBJ1-1; weak D call: TRBD1 (5 bases). With 4 bases removed from V and 4 bases from J, the gap between germline ends came to 14 bases. CDR1 and CDR2 from the germline V gene are SGHNT and YYREEE (reference sequence). The CDR3 contains 14 residues. CDR3 sequence reads: CASSRGGVGTEAFF. The CDR3 DNA is TGTGCCAGCAGCCGTGGGGGGGTGGGCACTGAAGCTTTCTTT.

A few counts support this clone. Compared with germline, one end of the junction differs, possibly owing to a read error. V usage is TRBV30 and J usage is TRBJ1-5, with no clear D. The CDR3 has 19 residues. Germline loops: CDR1 GTSNPN, CDR2 SVGIG (reference sequence). The CDR3 DNA reads as TGTGCCTTGAGTGTTAAGGTCGAAGCTATGGGGATTGTGGATCAGCCCCAGCATTTT. It is translated as CALSVKVEAMGIVDQPQHF. Using reference TRBV30 and TRBJ1-5 for the parts outside the CDR3, the full variable domain is SQTIHQWPATLVQPVGSPLSLECTVEGTSNPNLYWYRQAAGRGLQLLFYSVGIGQISSEVPQNLSASRPQDRQFILSSKKLLLSDSGFYLCALSVKVEAMGIVDQPQHFGDGTRLSIL.

V gene TRBV5-1 combines with J gene TRBJ2-7; no reliable D call. The V and J ends lost 0 bases and 3 bases respectively, with 7 bases between them. Germline V lookup: CDR1 SGHRS, CDR2 YFSETQ. The CDR3 runs 13 residues. For the CDR3, the DNA is TGCGCCAGCAGCTTGGTCCTGGGCTACGAGCAGTACTTC. This gives the protein CASSLVLGYEQYF.

The chain carries TRBV6-5 and TRBJ2-7; D is possibly TRBD1 or TRBD2 (5 bases each). Trimming shortened V by 7 bases and J by 2 bases, and 15 bases separated the two germline ends. The CDR3 is made up of 14 amino acids. The germline V gene encodes CDR1 MNHEY and CDR2 SVGAGI. This CDR3 is CASISRDGAYEQYF. The CDR3 bases are TGTGCCAGCATCTCAAGGGACGGAGCCTACGAGCAGTACTTC.